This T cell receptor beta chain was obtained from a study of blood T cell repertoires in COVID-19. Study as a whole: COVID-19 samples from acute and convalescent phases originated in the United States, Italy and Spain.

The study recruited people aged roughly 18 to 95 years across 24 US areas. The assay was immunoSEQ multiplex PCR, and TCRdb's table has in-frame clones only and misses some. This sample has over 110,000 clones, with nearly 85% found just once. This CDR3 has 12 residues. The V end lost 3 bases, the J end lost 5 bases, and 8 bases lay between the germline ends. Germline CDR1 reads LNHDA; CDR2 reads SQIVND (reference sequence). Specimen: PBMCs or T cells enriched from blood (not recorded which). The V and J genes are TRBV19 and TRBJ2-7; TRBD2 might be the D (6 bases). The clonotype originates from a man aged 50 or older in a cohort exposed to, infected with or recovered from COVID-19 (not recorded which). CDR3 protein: CASSIGGHEQYF. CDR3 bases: TGTGCCAGTAGTATTGGAGGGCACGAGCAGTACTTC.